The clone carrying this T cell receptor (beta chain) was observed a few times. Its specificity is unknown. The data are from a study of neurological immune-mediated disorders. Study as a whole: Secondary progressive cases numbered 3 among the roughly 34 multiple sclerosis patients, while the other 31 were relapsing-remitting. General study results and limits: No expanded-clone CDR3 amino acid sequence recurred across subjects, suggesting private TCR-beta repertoires.

TCRdb analysed the 5' RACE reads with MiXCR anew, one entry per CDR3 protein. The sample carries about 70,000 distinct CDR3 sequences, around 4.8% recorded once. Per germline, CDR1 SGHNT and CDR2 YYREEE (reference sequence). After removal of 4 bases from V and 9 bases from J, the junction contained 10 bases not matched to a gene. This CDR3 contains 15 residues. The V call is TRBV5-4, the J call TRBJ2-1; the match to TRBD2 covers 10 bases. The clonotype originates from a woman in her 70s with multiple sclerosis. The sample taken for sequencing was PBMCs. The DNA of the CDR3 is TGTGCCAGCAGCATAAAGCGGGAGGGCCGGGGTGAGCAGTTCTTC. Translated: CASSIKREGRGEQFF. Supplemented by reference TRBV5-4 and TRBJ2-1, the full variable domain reads ETGVTQSPTHLIKTRGQQVTLRCSSQSGHNTVSWYQQALGQGPQFIFQYYREEENGRGNFPPRFSGLQFPNYSSELNVNALELDDSALYLCASSIKREGRGEQFFGPGTRLTVL.